The present T cell receptor (beta chain) was sequenced within a study of Ad26.COV2.S vaccination and SARS-CoV-2 variants. In the study overall: Dosing was one shot or two shots 56 days apart.

Using immunoSEQ multiplex PCR, the repertoire was profiled, and TCRdb retains in-frame clones only, with some absent. The data hold about 400,000 clones, with under 90% observed a single time. The CDR3 has 12 amino acids. The treatment here: roughly 19 received Ad26.COV2.S at low or high dose, single or two shots; five or six received placebo; per-sample allocation not given. Each sample was drawn 63 days after the first injection (of vaccine or placebo). The table lists this clone with a count of one. A junction boundary mismatches the germline segment, possibly from a read error. Source: peripheral blood, taken in a trial of Ad26.COV2.S vaccine versus placebo. The V call is TRBV12-3 or TRBV12-4, the J call TRBJ2-5, with 10 positions matching TRBD2. This TCR came from a person aged 18 to 65 who received the Ad26.COV2.S COVID-19 vaccine or a placebo. The DNA for the CDR3 is TGTGCCAGCAGTCATAGCGGGAGGTCGTGGGACTTC. Residues: CASSHSGRSWDF.